The clone carrying this T cell receptor (beta chain) was observed a handful of times. Its antigen is unidentified. The sample originates from a study of cytomegalovirus exposure and HLA in healthy donors. Study conclusions and caveats: The authors later found most CMV-associated TCR beta chains appeared HLA-restricted. Cytomegalovirus association was assigned to more than 150 TCR beta chains.

Germline values: CDR1 ENHRY, CDR2 SYGVKD. This CDR3 has 14 amino acids. Losses at the gene ends were 5 bases for V and 5 bases for J; bases not matched to a gene: 5. The PCR ran on 60 Vbeta and 13 Jbeta primers. Authors' data handling: It was a later analysis that counted tens of millions of unique TCR beta chains, of which about 10 million were shared. Generated by immunoSEQ multiplex PCR, the TCRdb table keeps only in-frame clones and is missing some. The V and J calls and clone size are taken from that table; D and trimming were inferred from the DNA. This sample has roughly 180,000 clones; about 10% occur once, and the top ten carry approximately 1.4%.

The TCR originated in a woman in her 30s in good health and CMV-seropositive. The specimen was PBMCs. The rearrangement joins TRBV10-3 to TRBJ2-5; 10 bases align to TRBD1. The CDR3, as DNA: TGTGCCATCAGTAGGGGACAGGGGAAGGAGACCCAGTACTTC. It translates to CAISRGQGKETQYF.